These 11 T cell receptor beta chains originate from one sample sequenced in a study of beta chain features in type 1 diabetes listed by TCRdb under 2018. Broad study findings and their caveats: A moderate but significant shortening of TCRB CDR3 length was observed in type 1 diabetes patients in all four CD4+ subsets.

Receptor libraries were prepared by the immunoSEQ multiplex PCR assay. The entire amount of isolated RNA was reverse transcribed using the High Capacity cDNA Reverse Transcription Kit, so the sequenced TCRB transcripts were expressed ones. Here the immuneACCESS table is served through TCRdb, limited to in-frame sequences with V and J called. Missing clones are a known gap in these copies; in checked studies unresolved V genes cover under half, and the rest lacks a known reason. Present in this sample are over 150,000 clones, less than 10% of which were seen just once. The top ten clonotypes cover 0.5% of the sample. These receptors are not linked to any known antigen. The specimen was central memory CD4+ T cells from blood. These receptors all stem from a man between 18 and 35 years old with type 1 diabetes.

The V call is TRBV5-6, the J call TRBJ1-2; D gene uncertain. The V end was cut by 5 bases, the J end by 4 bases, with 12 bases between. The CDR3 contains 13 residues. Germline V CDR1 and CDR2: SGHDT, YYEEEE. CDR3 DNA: TGTGCCAGCAGGCGGGCGGCGATCTATGGCTACACCTTC. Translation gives CASRRAAIYGYTF. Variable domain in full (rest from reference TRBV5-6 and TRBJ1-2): DAGVTQSPTHLIKTRGQQVTLRCSPKSGHDTVSWYQQALGQGPQFIFQYYEEEERQRGNFPDRFSGHQFPNYSSELNVNALLLGDSALYLCASRRAAIYGYTFGSGTRLTVV.

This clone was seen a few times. Here the CDR3 DNA reads TGTGCCAGCAGCTTAGGACAGGTCTATGGCTACACCTTC. This sequence encodes CASSLGQVYGYTF. The V call is TRBV7-9, the J call TRBJ1-2, with TRBD1 as a possible D gene (6 bases). The V end was cut by 1 base, the J end by 4 bases, with 7 bases between. Germline values: CDR1 SEHNR, CDR2 FQNEAQ (reference sequence). The CDR3 has 13 amino acids.

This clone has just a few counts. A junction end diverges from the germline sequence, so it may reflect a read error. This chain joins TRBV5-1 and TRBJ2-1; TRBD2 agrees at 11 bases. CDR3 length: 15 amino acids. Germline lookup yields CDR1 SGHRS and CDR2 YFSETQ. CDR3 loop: CASSLAASGGSQALF. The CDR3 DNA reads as TGCGCCAGCAGCTTGGCCGCTAGCGGGGGGAGCCAGGCCCTCTTC.

This chain's CDR3 is CATSRGSGTGDNEQFF. The CDR3 DNA is TGTGCCACCAGCAGAGGCTCCGGGACAGGGGACAATGAGCAGTTCTTC. V usage is TRBV15 and J usage is TRBJ2-1; 10 bases agree with TRBD1. The CDR3 extends over 16 amino acids. Looked up from germline, CDR1 is LNHNV and CDR2 is YYDKDF (reference sequence). Trimming removed 1 base from V and 5 bases from J; junction bases left unmatched: 5.

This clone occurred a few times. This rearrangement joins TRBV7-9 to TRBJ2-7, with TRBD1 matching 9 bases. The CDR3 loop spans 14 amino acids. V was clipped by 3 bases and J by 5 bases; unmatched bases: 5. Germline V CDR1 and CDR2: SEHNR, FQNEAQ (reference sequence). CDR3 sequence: CASSFWDRANEQYF. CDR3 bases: TGTGCCAGCAGCTTTTGGGACAGGGCCAACGAGCAGTACTTC. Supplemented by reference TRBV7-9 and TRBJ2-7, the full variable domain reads DTGVSQNPRHKITKRGQNVTFRCDPISEHNRLYWYRQTLGQGPEFLTYFQNEAQLEKSRLLSDRFSAERPKGSFSTLEIQRTEQGDSAMYLCASSFWDRANEQYFGPGTRLTVT.

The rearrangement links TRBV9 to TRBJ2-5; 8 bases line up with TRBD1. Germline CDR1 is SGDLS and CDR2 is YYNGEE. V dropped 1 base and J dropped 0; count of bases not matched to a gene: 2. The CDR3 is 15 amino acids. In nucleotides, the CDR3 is TGTGCCAGCAGCGTACAGGGGGCTCACCAAGAGACCCAGTACTTC. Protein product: CASSVQGAHQETQYF. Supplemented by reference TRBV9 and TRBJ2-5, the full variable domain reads DSGVTQTPKHLITATGQRVTLRCSPRSGDLSVYWYQQSLDQGLQFLIQYYNGEERAKGNILERFSAQQFPDLHSELNLSSLELGDSALYFCASSVQGAHQETQYFGPGTRLLVL.

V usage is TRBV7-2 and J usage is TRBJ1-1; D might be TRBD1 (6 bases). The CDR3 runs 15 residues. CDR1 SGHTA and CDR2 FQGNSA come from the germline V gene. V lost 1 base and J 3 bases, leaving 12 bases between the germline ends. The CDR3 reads CASSLGYRAYTEAFF. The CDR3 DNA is TGTGCCAGCAGCTTAGGATACAGGGCGTACACTGAAGCTTTCTTT.

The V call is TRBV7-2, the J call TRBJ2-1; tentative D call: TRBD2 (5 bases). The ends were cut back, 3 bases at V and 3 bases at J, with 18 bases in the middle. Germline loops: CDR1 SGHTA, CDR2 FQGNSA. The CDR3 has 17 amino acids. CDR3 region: CASSFSAGEIRYNEQFF. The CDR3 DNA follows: TGTGCCAGCAGCTTCTCCGCCGGGGAAATACGCTACAATGAGCAGTTCTTC.

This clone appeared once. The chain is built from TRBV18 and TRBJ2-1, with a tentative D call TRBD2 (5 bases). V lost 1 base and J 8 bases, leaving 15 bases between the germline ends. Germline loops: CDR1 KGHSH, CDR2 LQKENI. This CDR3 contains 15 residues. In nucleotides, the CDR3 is TGTGCCAGCTCACCACGACTATCTCAGGTCCATGAGCAGTTCTTC. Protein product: CASSPRLSQVHEQFF.

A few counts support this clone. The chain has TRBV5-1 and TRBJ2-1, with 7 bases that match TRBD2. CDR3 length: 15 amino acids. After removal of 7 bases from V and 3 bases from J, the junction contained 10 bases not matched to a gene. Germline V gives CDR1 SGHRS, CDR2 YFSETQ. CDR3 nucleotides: TGCGCCAGCCCAGGAGATCCTAGCGGCTACAATGAGCAGTTCTTC. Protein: CASPGDPSGYNEQFF. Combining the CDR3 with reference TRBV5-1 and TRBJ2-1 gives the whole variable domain KAGVTQTPRYLIKTRGQQVTLSCSPISGHRSVSWYQQTPGQGLQFLFEYFSETQRNKGNFPGRFSGRQFSNSRSEMNVSTLELGDSALYLCASPGDPSGYNEQFFGPGTRLTVL.

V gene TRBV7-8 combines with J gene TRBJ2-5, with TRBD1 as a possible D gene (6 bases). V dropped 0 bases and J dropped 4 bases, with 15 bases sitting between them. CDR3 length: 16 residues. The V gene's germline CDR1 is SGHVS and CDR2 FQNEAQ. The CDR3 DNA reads TGTGCCAGCAGCTTAGCGGTGGGGCAGGGGAGAGAGACCCAGTACTTC. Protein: CASSLAVGQGRETQYF.